These T cell receptor beta chains were read from a single sample in a study of T cells in Graves' hyperthyroidism and ophthalmopathy. TCRdb analysed the multiplex PCR reads with MiXCR anew, one entry per CDR3 protein. The data hold 370,000 or so distinct CDR3 sequences, with around 16% observed a single time. The sample comprised blood. These receptors were taken from a woman aged 18-30 years with Graves' hyperthyroidism that later progressed to Graves' ophthalmopathy. The CDR3 runs from the conserved cysteine through the conserved F or W. The D gene is left open where the match is weak. Size is omitted from some rows. Given values are once, few, many or a class for expanded clones.

v_call: TRBV28
d_call: NA
clone_size: many
j_call: TRBJ2-5
cdr3_aa: CASSRRPQETQYF
cdr3_nt: TGTGCCAGCAGCCGACGTCCTCAAGAGACCCAGTACTTC

v_call: TRBV20-1
d_call: NA
clone_size: many
j_call: TRBJ2-1
cdr3_aa: CSARSGAGSYNEQFF
cdr3_nt: TGCAGTGCTAGATCTGGTGCCGGCTCCTACAATGAGCAGTTCTTC

v_call: TRBV10-3
d_call: NA
clone_size: few
j_call: TRBJ2-2
cdr3_aa: CAISESGLPNTGELFF
cdr3_nt: TGTGCCATCAGTGAGTCGGGACTTCCGAACACCGGGGAGCTGTTTTTT

v_call: TRBV7-8
d_call: TRBD1
clone_size: many
j_call: TRBJ2-7
cdr3_aa: CASSSGGGEQYF
cdr3_nt: TGTGCCAGCAGCTCAGGGGGCGGCGAGCAGTACTTC

v_call: TRBV18
d_call: TRBD1
clone_size: many
j_call: TRBJ2-3
cdr3_aa: CASSPPRQGATDTQYF
cdr3_nt: TGTGCCAGCTCACCACCCCGACAGGGGGCCACAGATACGCAGTATTTT

v_call: TRBV19
d_call: NA
clone_size: NA
j_call: TRBJ2-2
cdr3_aa: CASSIVFTTGELFF
cdr3_nt: TGTGCCAGTAGTATAGTGTTCACAACCGGGGAGCTGTTTTTT

v_call: TRBV7-2
d_call: TRBD1
clone_size: NA
j_call: TRBJ1-6
cdr3_aa: CASSLDGQGGPPLHF
cdr3_nt: TGTGCCAGCAGCTTAGACGGACAGGGGGGACCACCCCTCCACTTT

v_call: TRBV28
d_call: TRBD1
clone_size: many
j_call: TRBJ2-1
cdr3_aa: CASSFGQGSYNEQFF
cdr3_nt: TGTGCCAGCAGCTTCGGACAGGGCTCCTACAATGAGCAGTTCTTC

v_call: TRBV13
d_call: NA
clone_size: NA
j_call: TRBJ2-1
cdr3_aa: CASSLLRGEQFF
cdr3_nt: TGTGCCAGCAGCTTACTACGAGGTGAGCAGTTCTTC

v_call: TRBV5-6
d_call: TRBD1
clone_size: many
j_call: TRBJ1-1
cdr3_aa: CASSLVGDRNTEAFF
cdr3_nt: TGTGCCAGCAGCTTGGTCGGGGACAGGAACACTGAAGCTTTCTTT

v_call: TRBV28
d_call: TRBD2
clone_size: NA
j_call: TRBJ2-7
cdr3_aa: CASSLEWTSGSANYEQYF
cdr3_nt: TGTGCCAGCAGTTTGGAGTGGACTAGCGGGAGCGCTAACTACGAGCAGTACTTC

v_call: TRBV7-9
d_call: NA
clone_size: NA
j_call: TRBJ1-6
cdr3_aa: CASSPGGINSPLHF
cdr3_nt: TGTGCCAGCAGCCCAGGTGGGATAAATTCACCCCTCCACTTT

v_call: TRBV5-5
d_call: NA
clone_size: NA
j_call: TRBJ1-1
cdr3_aa: CASSRMGDNTEAFF
cdr3_nt: TGTGCCAGCAGCCGGATGGGGGATAACACTGAAGCTTTCTTT

v_call: TRBV6-2/TRBV6-3
d_call: NA
clone_size: many
j_call: TRBJ1-6
cdr3_aa: CASSNSRLGSGVSPLHF
cdr3_nt: TGTGCCAGCAGTAATAGCAGACTTGGCTCCGGGGTTTCACCCCTCCACTTT

v_call: TRBV28
d_call: NA
clone_size: many
j_call: TRBJ2-1
cdr3_aa: CASSQGAYNEQFF
cdr3_nt: TGTGCCAGCAGCCAGGGTGCCTACAATGAGCAGTTCTTC

v_call: TRBV6-2/TRBV6-3
d_call: TRBD2
clone_size: many
j_call: TRBJ2-1
cdr3_aa: CASSISGRPDEQFF
cdr3_nt: TGTGCCAGCAGTATTAGCGGGAGGCCAGATGAGCAGTTCTTC

v_call: TRBV19
d_call: NA
clone_size: NA
j_call: TRBJ2-6
cdr3_aa: CASSSTQGLPGANVLTF
cdr3_nt: TGTGCCAGTAGTAGTACACAGGGCCTGCCTGGGGCCAACGTCCTGACTTTC

v_call: TRBV7-2
d_call: NA
clone_size: many
j_call: TRBJ2-2
cdr3_aa: CASSPSGDTNTGELFF
cdr3_nt: TGTGCCAGCAGCCCTAGTGGAGACACGAACACCGGGGAGCTGTTTTTT

v_call: TRBV29-1
d_call: NA
clone_size: many
j_call: TRBJ2-7
cdr3_aa: CSVEVGYEQYF
cdr3_nt: TGCAGCGTTGAGGTCGGCTACGAGCAGTACTTC

v_call: TRBV6-1
d_call: TRBD2
clone_size: NA
j_call: TRBJ2-1
cdr3_aa: CASSGGTSGYNEQFF
cdr3_nt: TGTGCCAGCAGTGGCGGGACTAGCGGATACAATGAGCAGTTCTTC

v_call: TRBV3-1
d_call: NA
clone_size: NA
j_call: TRBJ2-7
cdr3_aa: CASSQGRGSEQYF
cdr3_nt: TGTGCCAGCAGCCAAGGGCGGGGATCCGAGCAGTACTTC

v_call: TRBV18
d_call: TRBD1
clone_size: few
j_call: TRBJ1-1
cdr3_aa: CASSPDRGRYTEAFF
cdr3_nt: TGTGCCAGCTCACCAGACAGGGGGCGATATACTGAAGCTTTCTTT

v_call: TRBV20-1
d_call: TRBD1
clone_size: few
j_call: TRBJ2-7
cdr3_aa: CSARDRRQGAYEQYF
cdr3_nt: TGCAGTGCTAGAGATCGCAGGCAGGGGGCCTACGAGCAGTACTTC

v_call: TRBV20-1
d_call: TRBD2
clone_size: NA
j_call: TRBJ2-3
cdr3_aa: CSASHKSGEGRTDTQYF
cdr3_nt: TGCAGTGCTAGTCACAAATCGGGGGAGGGCCGGACAGATACGCAGTATTTT

v_call: TRBV6-1
d_call: NA
clone_size: NA
j_call: TRBJ1-2
cdr3_aa: CASLVWGNYGYTF
cdr3_nt: TGTGCCAGCCTGGTGTGGGGTAACTATGGCTACACCTTC

v_call: TRBV2
d_call: TRBD2
clone_size: many
j_call: TRBJ2-5
cdr3_aa: CASNRPGLAGRETQYF
cdr3_nt: TGTGCCAGCAACCGCCCGGGACTAGCGGGACGAGAGACCCAGTACTTC

v_call: TRBV27
d_call: NA
clone_size: NA
j_call: TRBJ2-1
cdr3_aa: CACSRGYNEQFF
cdr3_nt: TGTGCCTGCTCCAGGGGATACAATGAGCAGTTCTTC

v_call: TRBV3-1
d_call: NA
clone_size: many
j_call: TRBJ2-5
cdr3_aa: CASSQGTVTQETQYF
cdr3_nt: TGTGCCAGCAGCCAAGGCACGGTGACCCAAGAGACCCAGTACTTC

v_call: TRBV5-1
d_call: TRBD1
clone_size: NA
j_call: TRBJ1-4
cdr3_aa: CASRDRGREKLFF
cdr3_nt: TGCGCCAGCAGAGACAGGGGGCGTGAAAAACTGTTTTTT

v_call: TRBV30
d_call: TRBD2
clone_size: many
j_call: TRBJ2-1
cdr3_aa: CAWNGLAGNEQFF
cdr3_nt: TGTGCCTGGAACGGACTAGCCGGCAATGAGCAGTTCTTC

v_call: TRBV7-2
d_call: TRBD2
clone_size: many
j_call: TRBJ2-1
cdr3_aa: CASTIGTINEQFF
cdr3_nt: TGTGCCAGCACCATCGGGACTATCAATGAGCAGTTCTTC